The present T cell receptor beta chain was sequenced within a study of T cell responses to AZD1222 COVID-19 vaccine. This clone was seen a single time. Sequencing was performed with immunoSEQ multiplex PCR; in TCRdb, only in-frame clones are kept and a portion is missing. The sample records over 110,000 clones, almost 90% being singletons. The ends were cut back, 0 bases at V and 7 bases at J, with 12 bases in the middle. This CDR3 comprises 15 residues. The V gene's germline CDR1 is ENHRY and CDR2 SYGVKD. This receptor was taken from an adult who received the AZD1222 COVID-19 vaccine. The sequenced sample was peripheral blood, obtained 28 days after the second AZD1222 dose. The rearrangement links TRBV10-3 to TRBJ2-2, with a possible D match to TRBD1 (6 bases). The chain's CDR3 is CAISESSQGNGELFF. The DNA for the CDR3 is TGTGCCATCAGTGAGTCCTCACAGGGTAACGGGGAGCTGTTTTTT.